The sequence of this TCR beta chain was determined in a study of cytomegalovirus exposure and HLA in healthy donors (dated by TCRdb to about 2017). In terms of the full investigation: The 670 or so repertoires of the first cohort and the 120 validation repertoires were produced on the same platform, according to a later analysis. The study aimed to test whether cataloging public T cell receptors could reveal signatures of past pathogen exposure. Along with the approximately 670-subject first cohort, a separate validation cohort of over 90 different subjects was used. High-throughput TCR immunosequencing, statistical association of individual TCRs with disease status, and machine learning were combined to predict cytomegalovirus infection status.

The library was produced with the immunoSEQ multiplex PCR assay. Per the source publication's procedure: A statistical classification framework was developed to diagnose cytomegalovirus status using the catalog of TCR beta chain sequences. Held by TCRdb, this immuneACCESS table contains in-frame sequences only and omits some clones. Under half of the omission traces to an unresolved V gene where checked; the cause of the rest is unknown. V and J calls and clone size are as listed in that table; D and trimming were resolved from the DNA. A total of some 290,000 clones appear in this sample, 88% of them only once. The ten largest clonotypes hold around 0.91% of the sample. The count of this clone is one. It has no known antigen specificity. There are no base qualities to consult, and no much larger clone falls within one base. Sequences SGHVS (CDR1) and FQNEAQ (CDR2) are obtained from the germline V gene. V sheds 4 bases and J sheds 6 bases, leaving 8 bases between their ends. The CDR3 has 12 amino acids, counting the end cysteine and phenylalanine. Solely the CDR3 DNA is kept, with 36 bases framed from the first base.

Donors formed part of the validation cohort, which comprised 120 subjects and was distinct from the first cohort of fewer than 750 subjects. The paper's findings and limits, for the study overall: Most TCR sequences were seen in very few donors, while some public TCRs were found in many individuals. In the study, roughly 160 TCR beta chains were listed as associated with cytomegalovirus. A later analysis found that TCRs clustered in the first cohort also tended to co-occur in the roughly 120 validation repertoires, with 90% to 95% of cluster scores above 0. All 120 or so repertoires were used to score co-occurrence in the validation cohort in a later analysis, because that analysis had no HLA typing for the cohort. In vitro tests confirmed that a few of the cytomegalovirus-associated TCR beta chains recognize cytomegalovirus antigens. The authors suggested that the approach could potentially be generalized to other disease states and immunological phenotypes. Cytomegalovirus status was reported to be diagnosed by the classifier with high specificity and sensitivity in both the original and validation cohorts.

The receptor chain draws on TRBV7-8 and TRBJ2-3; TRBD2 might be the D gene, on 5 matching bases. Sequenced material: PBMCs. The clonotype originates from a man in his thirties or forties in good health and CMV-seronegative. The DNA reads as follows: TGTGCCAGCAGCTCCGGCGGGGATACGCAGTATTTT. Its protein reads: CASSSGGDTQYF.